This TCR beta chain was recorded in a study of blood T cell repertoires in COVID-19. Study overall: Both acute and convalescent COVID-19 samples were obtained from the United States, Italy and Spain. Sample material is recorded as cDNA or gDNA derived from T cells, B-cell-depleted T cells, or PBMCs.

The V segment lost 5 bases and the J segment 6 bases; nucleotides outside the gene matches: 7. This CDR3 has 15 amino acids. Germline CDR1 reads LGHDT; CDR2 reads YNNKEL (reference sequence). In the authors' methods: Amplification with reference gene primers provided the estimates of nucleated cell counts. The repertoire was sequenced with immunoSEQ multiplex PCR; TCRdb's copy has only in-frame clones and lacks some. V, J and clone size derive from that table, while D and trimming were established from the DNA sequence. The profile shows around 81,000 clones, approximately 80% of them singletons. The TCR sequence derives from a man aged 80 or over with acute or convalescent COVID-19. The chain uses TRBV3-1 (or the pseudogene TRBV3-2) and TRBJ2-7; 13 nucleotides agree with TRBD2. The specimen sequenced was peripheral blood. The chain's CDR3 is CASSFPLAGGGEQYF. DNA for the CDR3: TGTGCCAGCAGCTTTCCACTAGCGGGAGGGGGCGAGCAGTACTTC.